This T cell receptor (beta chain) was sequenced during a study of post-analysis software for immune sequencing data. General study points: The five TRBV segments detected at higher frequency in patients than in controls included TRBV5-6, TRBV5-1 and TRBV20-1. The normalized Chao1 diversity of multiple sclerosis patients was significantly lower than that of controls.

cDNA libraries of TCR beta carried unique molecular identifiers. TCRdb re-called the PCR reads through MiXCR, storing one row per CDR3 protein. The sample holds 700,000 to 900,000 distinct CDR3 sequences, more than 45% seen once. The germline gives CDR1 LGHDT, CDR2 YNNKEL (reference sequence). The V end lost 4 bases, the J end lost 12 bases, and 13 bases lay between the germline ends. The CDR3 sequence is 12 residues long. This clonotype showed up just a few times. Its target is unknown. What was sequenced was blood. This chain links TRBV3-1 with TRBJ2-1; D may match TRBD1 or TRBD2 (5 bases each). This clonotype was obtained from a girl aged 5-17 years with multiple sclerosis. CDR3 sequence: CASSRGATAQFF. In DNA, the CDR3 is TGTGCCAGCAGCCGAGGGGCCACTGCGCAGTTCTTC.